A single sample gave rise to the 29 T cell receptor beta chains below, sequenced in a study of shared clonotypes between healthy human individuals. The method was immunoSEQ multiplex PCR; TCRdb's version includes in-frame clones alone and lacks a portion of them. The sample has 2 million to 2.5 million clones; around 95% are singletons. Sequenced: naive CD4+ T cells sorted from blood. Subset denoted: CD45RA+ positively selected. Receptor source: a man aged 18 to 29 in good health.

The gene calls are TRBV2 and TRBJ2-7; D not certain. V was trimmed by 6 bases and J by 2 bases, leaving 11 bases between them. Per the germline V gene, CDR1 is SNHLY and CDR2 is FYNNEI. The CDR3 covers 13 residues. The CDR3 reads CASSVSETYEQYF. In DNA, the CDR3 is TGTGCCAGCAGCGTCAGTGAGACCTACGAGCAGTACTTC.

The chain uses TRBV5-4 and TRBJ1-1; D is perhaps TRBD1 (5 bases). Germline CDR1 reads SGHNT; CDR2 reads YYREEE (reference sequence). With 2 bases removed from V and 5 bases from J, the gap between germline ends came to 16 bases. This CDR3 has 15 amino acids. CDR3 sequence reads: CASSFGGIGGTEAFF. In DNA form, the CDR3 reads TGTGCCAGCAGCTTTGGTGGGATTGGGGGAACTGAAGCTTTCTTT.

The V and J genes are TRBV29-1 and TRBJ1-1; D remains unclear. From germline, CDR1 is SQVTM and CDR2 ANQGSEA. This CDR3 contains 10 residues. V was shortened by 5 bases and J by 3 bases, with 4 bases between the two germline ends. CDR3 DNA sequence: TGCAGCGTTAGTTACACTGAAGCTTTCTTT. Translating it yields CSVSYTEAFF.

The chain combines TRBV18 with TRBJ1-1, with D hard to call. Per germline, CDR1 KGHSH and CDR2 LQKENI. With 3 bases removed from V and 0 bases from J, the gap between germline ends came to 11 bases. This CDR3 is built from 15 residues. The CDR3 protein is CASSPSGGLNTEAFF. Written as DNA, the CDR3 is TGTGCCAGCTCACCGTCGGGAGGTTTGAACACTGAAGCTTTCTTT.

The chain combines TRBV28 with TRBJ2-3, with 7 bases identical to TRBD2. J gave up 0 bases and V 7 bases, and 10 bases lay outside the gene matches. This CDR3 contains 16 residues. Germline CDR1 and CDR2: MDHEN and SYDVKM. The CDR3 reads CASIPGAGVSTDTQYF. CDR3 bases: TGTGCCAGCATTCCTGGGGCGGGGGTAAGCACAGATACGCAGTATTTT. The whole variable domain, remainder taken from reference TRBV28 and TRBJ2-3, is DVKVTQSSRYLVKRTGEKVFLECVQDMDHENMFWYRQDPGLGLRLIYFSYDVKMKEKGDIPEGYSVSREKKERFSLILESASTNQTSMYLCASIPGAGVSTDTQYFGPGTRLTVL.

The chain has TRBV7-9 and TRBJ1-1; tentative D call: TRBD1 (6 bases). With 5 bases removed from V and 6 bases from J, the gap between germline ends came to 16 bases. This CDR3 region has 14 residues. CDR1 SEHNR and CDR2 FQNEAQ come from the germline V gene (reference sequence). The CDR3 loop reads CASSASGGPAEAFF. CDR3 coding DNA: TGTGCCAGCAGCGCCAGCGGGGGGCCCGCTGAAGCTTTCTTT.

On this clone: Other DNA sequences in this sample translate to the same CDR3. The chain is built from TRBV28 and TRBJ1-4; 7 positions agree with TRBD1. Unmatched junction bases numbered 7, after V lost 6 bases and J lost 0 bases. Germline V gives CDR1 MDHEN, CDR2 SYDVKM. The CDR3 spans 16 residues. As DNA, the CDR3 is TGTGCCAGCAGCTCCGGGACAGTTGCAACTAATGAAAAACTGTTTTTT. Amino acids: CASSSGTVATNEKLFF.

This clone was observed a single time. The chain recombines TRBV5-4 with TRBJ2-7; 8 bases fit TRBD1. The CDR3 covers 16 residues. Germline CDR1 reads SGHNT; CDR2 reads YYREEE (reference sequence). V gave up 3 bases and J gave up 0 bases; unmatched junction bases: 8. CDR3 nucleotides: TGTGCCAGCAGCTCCACAGGGACAGGAGACTCCTACGAGCAGTACTTC. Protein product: CASSSTGTGDSYEQYF.

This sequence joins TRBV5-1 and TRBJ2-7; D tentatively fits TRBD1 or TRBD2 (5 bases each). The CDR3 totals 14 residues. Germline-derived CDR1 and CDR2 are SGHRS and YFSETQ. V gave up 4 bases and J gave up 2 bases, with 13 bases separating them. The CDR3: CASSLPGRAYEQYF. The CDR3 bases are TGCGCCAGCAGCCTCCCGGGACGGGCCTACGAGCAGTACTTC.

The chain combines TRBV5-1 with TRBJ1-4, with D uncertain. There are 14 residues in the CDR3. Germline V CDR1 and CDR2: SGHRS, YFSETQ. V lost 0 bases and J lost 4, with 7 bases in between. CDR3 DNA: TGCGCCAGCAGCTTGGCCTGGGGTAATGAAAAACTGTTTTTT. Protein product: CASSLAWGNEKLFF.

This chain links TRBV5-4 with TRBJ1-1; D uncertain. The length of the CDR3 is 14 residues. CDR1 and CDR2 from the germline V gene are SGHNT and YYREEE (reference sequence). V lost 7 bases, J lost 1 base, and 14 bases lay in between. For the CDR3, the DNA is TGTGCCAGCGTCCCCTCCGGAGCGAACACTGAAGCTTTCTTT. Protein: CASVPSGANTEAFF.

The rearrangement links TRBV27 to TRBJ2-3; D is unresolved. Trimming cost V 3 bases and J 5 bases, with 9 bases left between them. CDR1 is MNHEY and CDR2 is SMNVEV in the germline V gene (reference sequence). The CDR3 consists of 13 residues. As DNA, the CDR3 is TGTGCCAGCAGTTTGCGGATTATAGATACGCAGTATTTT. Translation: CASSLRIIDTQYF.

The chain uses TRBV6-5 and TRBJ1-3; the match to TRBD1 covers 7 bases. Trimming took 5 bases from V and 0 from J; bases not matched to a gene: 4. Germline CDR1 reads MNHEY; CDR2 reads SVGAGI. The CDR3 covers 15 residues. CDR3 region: CASSQRQGSGNTIYF. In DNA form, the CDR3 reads TGTGCCAGCAGTCAAAGACAGGGCTCTGGAAACACCATATATTTT.

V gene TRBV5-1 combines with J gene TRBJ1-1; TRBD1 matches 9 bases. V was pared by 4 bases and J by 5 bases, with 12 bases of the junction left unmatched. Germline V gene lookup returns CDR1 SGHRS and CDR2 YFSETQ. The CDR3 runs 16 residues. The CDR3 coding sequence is TGCGCCAGCAGCCGATCTCCCGGGACAGGGTGGACTGAAGCTTTCTTT. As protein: CASSRSPGTGWTEAFF.

The CDR3 DNA reads TGTGCCAGCAATTTACAGGGGGCCTACGAGCAGTACTTC. It yields the protein CASNLQGAYEQYF. The V gene is TRBV2, the J gene TRBJ2-7; 8 bases match TRBD1. This CDR3 is built from 13 residues. The V gene end was trimmed by 7 bases and the J gene end by 2 bases; junction bases not matched to a gene: 4. The germline V gene has CDR1 SNHLY and CDR2 FYNNEI.

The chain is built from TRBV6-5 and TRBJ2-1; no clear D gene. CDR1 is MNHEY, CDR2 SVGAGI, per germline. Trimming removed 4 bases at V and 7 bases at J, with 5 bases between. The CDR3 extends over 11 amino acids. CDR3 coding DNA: TGTGCCAGCAGTTCTTGGAATGAGCAGTTCTTC. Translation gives CASSSWNEQFF.

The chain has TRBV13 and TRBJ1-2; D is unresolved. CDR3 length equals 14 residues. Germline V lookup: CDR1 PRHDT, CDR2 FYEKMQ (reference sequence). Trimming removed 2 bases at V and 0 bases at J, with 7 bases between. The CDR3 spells CASSLRATNYGYTF. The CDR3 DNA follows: TGTGCCAGCAGCTTAAGGGCCACTAACTATGGCTACACCTTC.

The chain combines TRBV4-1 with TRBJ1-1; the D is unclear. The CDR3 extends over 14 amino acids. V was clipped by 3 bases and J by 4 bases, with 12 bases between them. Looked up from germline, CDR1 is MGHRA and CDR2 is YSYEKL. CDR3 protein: CASSQVIVSTEAFF. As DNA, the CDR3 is TGCGCCAGCAGCCAGGTGATCGTGTCCACTGAAGCTTTCTTT.

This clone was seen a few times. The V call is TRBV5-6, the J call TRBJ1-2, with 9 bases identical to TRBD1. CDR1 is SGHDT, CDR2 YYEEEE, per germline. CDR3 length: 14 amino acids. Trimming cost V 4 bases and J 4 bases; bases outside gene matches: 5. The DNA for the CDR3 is TGTGCCAGCAGCCGAAGACAGGGGGGCTATGGCTACACCTTC. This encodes CASSRRQGGYGYTF. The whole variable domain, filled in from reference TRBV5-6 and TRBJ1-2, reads DAGVTQSPTHLIKTRGQQVTLRCSPKSGHDTVSWYQQALGQGPQFIFQYYEEEERQRGNFPDRFSGHQFPNYSSELNVNALLLGDSALYLCASSRRQGGYGYTFGSGTRLTVV.

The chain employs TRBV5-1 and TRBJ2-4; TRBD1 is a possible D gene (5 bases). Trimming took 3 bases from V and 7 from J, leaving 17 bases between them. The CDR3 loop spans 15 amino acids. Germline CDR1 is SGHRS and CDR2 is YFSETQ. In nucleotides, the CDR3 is TGCGCCAGCAGCTGGGTCACAGGTCCCGAGAACATTCAGTACTTC. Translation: CASSWVTGPENIQYF.

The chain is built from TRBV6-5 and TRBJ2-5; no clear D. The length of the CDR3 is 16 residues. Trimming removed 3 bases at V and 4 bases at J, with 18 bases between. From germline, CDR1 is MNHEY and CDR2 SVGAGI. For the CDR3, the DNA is TGTGCCAGCAGTTATTCGGGCGAAGCGAGGAGAGAGACCCAGTACTTC. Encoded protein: CASSYSGEARRETQYF.

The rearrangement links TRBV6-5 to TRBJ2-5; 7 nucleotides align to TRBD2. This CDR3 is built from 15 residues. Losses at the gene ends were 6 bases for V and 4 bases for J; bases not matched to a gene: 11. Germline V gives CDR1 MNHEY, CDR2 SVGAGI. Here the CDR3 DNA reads TGTGCCAGCAGCCTTGGACTAGGCAGAGCAGAGACCCAGTACTTC. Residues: CASSLGLGRAETQYF.

CDR3 DNA sequence: TGTGCCAGCAGTTTGGCAGAGGTGGGCGAGCAGTACTTC. It encodes CASSLAEVGEQYF. V gene TRBV2 combines with J gene TRBJ2-7; no clear D gene. The V and J ends lost 5 bases and 6 bases respectively, with 14 bases between them. Germline CDR1 SNHLY, CDR2 FYNNEI. The CDR3 loop spans 13 amino acids.

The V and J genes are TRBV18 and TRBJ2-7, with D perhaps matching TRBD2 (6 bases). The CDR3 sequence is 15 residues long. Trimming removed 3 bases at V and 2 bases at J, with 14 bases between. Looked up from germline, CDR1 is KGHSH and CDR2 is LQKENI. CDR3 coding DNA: TGTGCCAGCTCACCGCTTTCGGGGGACCCCTACGAGCAGTACTTC. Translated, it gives CASSPLSGDPYEQYF.

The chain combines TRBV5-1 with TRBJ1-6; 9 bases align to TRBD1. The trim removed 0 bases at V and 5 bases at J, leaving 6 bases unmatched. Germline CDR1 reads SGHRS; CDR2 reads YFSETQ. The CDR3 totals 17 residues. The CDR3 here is CASSLEHRGPDNSPLHF. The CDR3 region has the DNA TGCGCCAGCAGCTTGGAACACAGGGGGCCTGATAATTCACCCCTCCACTTT.

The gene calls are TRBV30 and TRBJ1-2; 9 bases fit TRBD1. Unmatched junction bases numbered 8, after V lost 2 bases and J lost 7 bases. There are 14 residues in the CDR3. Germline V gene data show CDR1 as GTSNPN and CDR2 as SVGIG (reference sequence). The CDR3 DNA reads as TGTGCCTGGAGTTTCCGGGACAGGGTTCTTGGCTACACCTTC. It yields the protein CAWSFRDRVLGYTF.

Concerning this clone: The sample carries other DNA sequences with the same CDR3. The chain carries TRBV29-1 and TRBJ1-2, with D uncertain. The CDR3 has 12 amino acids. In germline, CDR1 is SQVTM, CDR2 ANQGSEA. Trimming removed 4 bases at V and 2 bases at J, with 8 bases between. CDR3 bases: TGCAGCGTTGGTGGGGTAAACTATGGCTACACCTTC. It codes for CSVGGVNYGYTF.

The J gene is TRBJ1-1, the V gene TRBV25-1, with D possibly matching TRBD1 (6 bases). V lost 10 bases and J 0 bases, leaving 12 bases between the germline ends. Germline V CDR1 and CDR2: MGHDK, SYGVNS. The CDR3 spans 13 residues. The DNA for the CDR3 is TGTGCCACCCTGGGACATATGAACACTGAAGCTTTCTTT. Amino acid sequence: CATLGHMNTEAFF.

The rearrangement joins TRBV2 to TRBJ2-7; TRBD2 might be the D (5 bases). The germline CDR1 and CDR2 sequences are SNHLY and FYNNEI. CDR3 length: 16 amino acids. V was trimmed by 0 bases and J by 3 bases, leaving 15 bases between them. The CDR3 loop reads CASSEAQREKFYEQYF. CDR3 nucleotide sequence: TGTGCCAGCAGTGAAGCGCAACGGGAAAAGTTCTACGAGCAGTACTTC.